This T cell receptor (beta chain) stems from a study of CD8 T cells in Susac syndrome. Random hexamers served to reverse transcribe roughly 0.45 to 1 ug RNA. TCRdb re-called the immunoSEQ multiplex PCR reads with MiXCR, one entry per CDR3 protein. The profile shows about 280,000 distinct CDR3 sequences, about 85% of them singletons. The CDR3 length is 16 residues. The V end was cut by 3 bases, the J end by 9 bases, with 21 bases between. CDR1 and CDR2 (germline): MDHEN, SYDVKM. The multiple sclerosis control cohort comprised treatment-naive individuals presenting with stable or active relapsing-remitting disease.

The sequence came from a human donor with multiple sclerosis. Sequencing was done on a sample of CD8+ T cells from PBMCs. This chain links TRBV28 with TRBJ2-1; D uncertain. CDR3 nucleotide sequence: TGTGCCAGCAGTTTTCCCGATGTCACCCAGGATGGTGAGCAGTTCTTC. The encoded protein is CASSFPDVTQDGEQFF.